This T cell receptor (beta chain) stems from a study of a mutant IDH1 vaccine in newly diagnosed glioma. Study context: The initiation of vaccination occurred 4-6 weeks after radiotherapy alone, or with temozolomide cycles.

V lost 9 bases, J lost 4 bases, and 17 bases lay in between. Germline V gene lookup returns CDR1 SNHLY and CDR2 FYNNEI. The CDR3 is 14 amino acids. Indicated time point: week 47, end of study. The content of each vaccine dose was 300 ug of mutant IDH1 20-mer peptide, and topical imiquimod accompanied it. Patients underwent eight vaccinations, which took place in weeks 1, 3, 5, 7, 11, 15, 19 and 23. Donors' newly diagnosed IDH1-mutant WHO grade 3 or 4 astrocytomas lacked nuclear ATRX. TCRdb's table, derived via immunoSEQ multiplex PCR, lists solely in-frame clones and lacks some. This sample has 90,000 to 100,000 clones; roughly 91% occur once, and the top ten carry approximately 0.8%. This clone was detected once. Its antigen is not known.

This clonotype originated in a woman aged 45-65 years with glioma. This sequence joins TRBV2 and TRBJ2-3; D possibly corresponds to TRBD2 (6 bases). The sample was PBMCs, taken from a glioma patient whose treatment included an IDH1 peptide vaccine. CDR3 DNA sequence: TGTGCCAGGGCGGCACCGGGAGACCCAGATACGCAGTATTTT. Protein sequence: CARAAPGDPDTQYF.